This TCR beta chain was identified during a study of T cell changes during pregnancy in multiple sclerosis. The CDR3 runs to 17 residues. Assay: immunoSEQ multiplex PCR; the TCRdb copy retains only in-frame clones and omits some. The sample holds under 40,000 clones, around 90% seen once. The source of this sequence is a female donor with multiple sclerosis, enrolled in a pregnancy study. Specimen: CD4+ T cells from peripheral blood mononuclear cells, collected before pregnancy. V gene TRBV21-1 combines with J gene TRBJ1-1. TRBV21-1 is described as a pseudogene. The CDR3 nucleotides read TGTGCCAGCAGCAAAGTGGGGGGGCCGATAAAAAACACTGAAGCTTTCTTT. Its translation: CASSKVGGPIKNTEAFF.